One and the same sample provided the 32 T cell receptor beta chains below, sequenced in a study of T cell responses to AZD1222 COVID-19 vaccine. Clones were sequenced by immunoSEQ multiplex PCR, and TCRdb holds only the in-frame ones, with some missing. The sample contains about 180,000 clones, 70% to 90% of which appear only once. Sequencing was performed on peripheral blood, taken on day 0 of AZD1222 vaccination. The receptors originated from an adult in good health.

The chain has TRBV6-2 or TRBV6-3 and TRBJ1-5, with D uncertain. There are 16 residues in the CDR3. V was pared by 7 bases and J by 0 bases, with 16 bases between. The germline CDR1 and CDR2 sequences are MNHEY and SVGEGT. The CDR3 coding sequence is TGTGCCAGCATCCCCTCGGGAAAATATAGCAATCAGCCCCAGCATTTT. This encodes CASIPSGKYSNQPQHF.

V is TRBV14 and J is TRBJ2-7, with D possibly TRBD1 on 5 matching bases. The germline V gene has CDR1 SGHDN and CDR2 FVKESK. The CDR3 sequence is 14 residues long. Trimming cost V 2 bases and J 3 bases, with 11 bases left between them. The CDR3: CASSQLGVDYEQYF. In nucleotides, the CDR3 is TGTGCCAGCAGCCAACTAGGGGTGGACTACGAGCAGTACTTC.

The rearrangement uses TRBV5-1 and TRBJ1-1, with 8 bases lining up with TRBD1. CDR1 is SGHRS, CDR2 YFSETQ, per germline. V was pared by 4 bases and J by 3 bases, with 5 bases of the junction left unmatched. The CDR3 sequence is 14 residues long. The chain's CDR3 is CASSRTGIDTEAFF. Here the CDR3 DNA reads TGCGCCAGCAGCCGGACAGGGATCGACACTGAAGCTTTCTTT.

This clone was picked up many times. The gene calls are TRBV20-1 and TRBJ2-7; possibly TRBD2 for D (5 bases). Deletions cut 3 bases from V and 4 bases from J, with 13 bases between. The CDR3 length is 13 residues. Germline CDR1 reads DFQATT; CDR2 reads SNEGSKA (reference sequence). CDR3: CSASIGRGYEQYV. The CDR3 region has the DNA TGCAGTGCTAGTATAGGACGGGGATACGAGCAGTACGTC.

In DNA form, the CDR3 reads TGCGCCAGCAGCCTCACTACAGGGGAATCCCTCTACGAGCAGTACTTC. It translates to CASSLTTGESLYEQYF. V is TRBV4-1 and J is TRBJ2-7; 7 bases match TRBD1. The CDR3 covers 16 residues. The germline CDR1 and CDR2 sequences are MGHRA and YSYEKL. V shed 4 bases and J 3 bases; nucleotides not matched to a gene: 12.

The chain carries TRBV5-6 and TRBJ1-1, with D possibly TRBD1 on 5 matching bases. This CDR3 contains 15 residues. Per germline, CDR1 SGHDT and CDR2 YYEEEE. Between the trimmed V and J ends, which lost 5 bases and 1 base, there was a span of 15 bases. The CDR3 DNA follows: TGTGCCAGCAGTTGGGGAGGGGACCCGAACACTGAAGCTTTCTTT. Its protein is CASSWGGDPNTEAFF.

The V call is TRBV23-1, the J call TRBJ1-3, with TRBD1 matching 7 bases. TRBV23-1 has ORF status, its function being uncertain. The CDR3 totals 16 residues. J lost 1 base, V lost 4 bases, and 7 bases had no gene match. The CDR3 bases are TGCGCCAGCAGTCGGTCGACAGGGAGGTCTGGAAACACCATATATTTT. Encoded protein: CASSRSTGRSGNTIYF.

The table lists this clone with a few counts. The rearrangement joins TRBV7-9 to TRBJ2-6, with a weak D call TRBD2 (5 bases). The CDR3 has 15 amino acids. Trimming shortened V by 4 bases and J by 1 base, and 8 bases separated the two germline ends. CDR1 is SEHNR, CDR2 FQNEAQ, per germline (reference sequence). For the CDR3, the DNA is TGTGCCAGCAGCTACGAGGGATCTGGGGCCAACGTCCTGACTTTC. Protein sequence: CASSYEGSGANVLTF.

The V and J genes are TRBV11-2 and TRBJ2-7, with 10 bases lining up with TRBD2. The CDR3 runs 14 residues. V was pared by 5 bases and J by 7 bases, with 8 bases of the junction left unmatched. Germline V gene lookup returns CDR1 SGHAT and CDR2 FQNNGV. The CDR3 DNA sequence: TGTGCCAGCAGCCCAGCGGGAGGGGGAATGGAGCAGTACTTC. This codes for CASSPAGGGMEQYF.

The chain links TRBV5-8 to TRBJ1-5; 8 bases line up with TRBD1. Germline V gives CDR1 SGHTS, CDR2 YDEGEE. CDR3 length equals 17 residues. V lost 0 bases to trimming and J lost 0 bases; unmatched junction nucleotides: 5. The CDR3 protein is CASSLGRGPFSNQPQHF. The CDR3 DNA is TGTGCCAGCAGCTTGGGCAGGGGGCCTTTTAGCAATCAGCCCCAGCATTTT. The full variable domain, in which reference TRBV5-8 and TRBJ1-5 provide the parts outside the CDR3, is EAGVTQSPTHLIKTRGQQATLRCSPISGHTSVYWYQQALGLGLQFLLWYDEGEERNRGNFPPRFSGRQFPNYSSELNVNALELEDSALYLCASSLGRGPFSNQPQHFGDGTRLSIL.

The V call is TRBV13, the J call TRBJ1-2, with 9 bases aligning to TRBD1. Looked up from germline, CDR1 is PRHDT and CDR2 is FYEKMQ (reference sequence). This CDR3 is 14 amino acids long. Losses at the gene ends were 5 bases for V and 4 bases for J; bases not matched to a gene: 5. The DNA of the CDR3 is TGTGCCAGCAGCCTACAGGGGGCGGGCTATGGCTACACCTTC. Its protein product is CASSLQGAGYGYTF. The complete variable domain, with remaining parts taken from reference TRBV13 and TRBJ1-2, reads AAGVIQSPRHLIKEKRETATLKCYPIPRHDTVYWYQQGPGQDPQFLISFYEKMQSDKGSIPDRFSAQQFSDYHSELNMSSLELGDSALYFCASSLQGAGYGYTFGSGTRLTVV.

V gene TRBV6-5 combines with J gene TRBJ2-1, with 9 bases fitting TRBD1. CDR1 and CDR2 (germline): MNHEY, SVGAGI. The V segment lost 5 bases and the J segment 3 bases; nucleotides outside the gene matches: 2. CDR3 length equals 14 residues. The CDR3 is CASSTGGDYNEQFF. The CDR3, as DNA: TGTGCCAGCAGTACAGGGGGCGACTACAATGAGCAGTTCTTC.

The chain combines TRBV7-8 with TRBJ1-1, with D unresolved. Trimming shortened V by 5 bases and J by 11 bases, and 18 bases separated the two germline ends. The CDR3 covers 13 residues. Germline V gene lookup returns CDR1 SGHVS and CDR2 FQNEAQ. CDR3 sequence (DNA): TGTGCCAGCAGCCACTCACGAGCGTCTAGGGCTTTCTTT. Protein sequence: CASSHSRASRAFF.

This sequence joins TRBV7-9 and TRBJ1-3; a possible D gene is TRBD1 (5 bases). The CDR3 totals 16 residues. The V gene's germline CDR1 is SEHNR and CDR2 FQNEAQ (reference sequence). V lost 1 base, J lost 1 base, and 11 bases lay in between. The CDR3 nucleotides read TGTGCCAGCAGCTTAGGTGGGGACGGGTCTGGAAACACCATATATTTT. This translates into CASSLGGDGSGNTIYF. Complete variable domain (other parts from reference TRBV7-9 and TRBJ1-3): DTGVSQNPRHKITKRGQNVTFRCDPISEHNRLYWYRQTLGQGPEFLTYFQNEAQLEKSRLLSDRFSAERPKGSFSTLEIQRTEQGDSAMYLCASSLGGDGSGNTIYFGEGSWLTVV.

This sequence joins TRBV4-2 and TRBJ2-3; 12 positions match TRBD2. V gave up 0 bases and J gave up 3 bases; unmatched junction bases: 1. Germline CDR1 reads LGHNA; CDR2 reads YNFKEQ. The CDR3 has 16 amino acids. CDR3 sequence: CASSQDGLAGTDTQYF. The CDR3 nucleotides are TGTGCCAGCAGCCAAGATGGACTAGCGGGAACAGATACGCAGTATTTT.

The V call is TRBV5-6, the J call TRBJ2-5, with D tentatively TRBD1 (5 bases). CDR1 and CDR2 from the germline V gene are SGHDT and YYEEEE. The CDR3 is 14 residues long. V was trimmed by 1 base and J by 5 bases, leaving 12 bases between them. The CDR3 DNA reads as TGTGCCAGCAGCTTGCGGCAGGGAAGGGAGACCCAGTACTTC. Amino acid sequence: CASSLRQGRETQYF.

The chain employs TRBV11-2 and TRBJ1-5, with a weak D call TRBD1 (6 bases). V lost 1 base to trimming and J lost 4 bases, with 17 bases between them. Germline values: CDR1 SGHAT, CDR2 FQNNGV. There are 17 residues in the CDR3. The CDR3 nucleotides are TGTGCCAGCAGCTTAGGGACAGCAAGTAGCGGTAATCAGCCCCAGCATTTT. The encoded protein is CASSLGTASSGNQPQHF.

The chain is built from TRBV6-6 and TRBJ1-5; the D is unclear. The CDR3 consists of 13 residues. Germline CDR1 reads MNHNY; CDR2 reads SVGAGI (reference sequence). Trimming pared 4 bases from V and 2 bases from J, leaving 6 bases between. Written as DNA, the CDR3 is TGTGCCAGCAGTTTGCCAGGCAATCAGCCCCAGCATTTT. Translation gives CASSLPGNQPQHF.

The rearrangement joins TRBV4-3 to TRBJ1-4; D remains unclear. There are 14 residues in the CDR3. Germline lookup yields CDR1 LGHNA and CDR2 YSLEER. The V gene lost 1 base and the J gene lost 8 bases, with 11 bases spanning the gap. CDR3 DNA sequence: TGCGCCAGCAGCCAAGCCTCCGAGTCGGAAAAACTGTTTTTT. Protein sequence: CASSQASESEKLFF.

V usage is TRBV29-1 and J usage is TRBJ1-3, with D uncertain. This CDR3 is built from 13 residues. Germline-derived CDR1 and CDR2 are SQVTM and ANQGSEA. V lost 5 bases to trimming and J lost 0 bases, with 8 bases between them. This CDR3 reads CSVFTASGNTIYF. The CDR3 nucleotides are TGCAGCGTTTTCACAGCCTCTGGAAACACCATATATTTT.

The chain recombines TRBV5-4 with TRBJ2-2; TRBD2 aligns across 9 bases. There are 14 residues in the CDR3. The V segment lost 5 bases and the J segment 6 bases; nucleotides outside the gene matches: 5. CDR1 is SGHNT, CDR2 YYREEE, per germline (reference sequence). The CDR3 DNA follows: TGTGCCAGCAGTCCAGCGGGGGGAGCCGGGGAGCTGTTTTTT. It specifies CASSPAGGAGELFF.

This clone has just a few counts. The V and J genes are TRBV19 and TRBJ1-1; no firm D call. The germline V gene encodes CDR1 LNHDA and CDR2 SQIVND (reference sequence). This CDR3 comprises 12 residues. Trimming took 6 bases from V and 3 from J, leaving 8 bases between them. The CDR3 here is CASSVGYTEAFF. In nucleotides, the CDR3 is TGTGCCAGTAGCGTGGGGTACACTGAAGCTTTCTTT. The full variable domain, with the rest looked up from reference TRBV19 and TRBJ1-1, is DGGITQSPKYLFRKEGQNVTLSCEQNLNHDAMYWYRQDPGQGLRLIYYSQIVNDFQKGDIAEGYSVSREKKESFPLTVTSAQKNPTAFYLCASSVGYTEAFFGQGTRLTVV.

V usage is TRBV6-5 and J usage is TRBJ1-1; 10 positions agree with TRBD1. J was trimmed by 11 bases and V by 6 bases; bases with no gene match: 12. Germline CDR1 and CDR2: MNHEY and SVGAGI. CDR3 size: 14 residues. The CDR3 region is CASRHRDRGSEAFF. CDR3 DNA sequence: TGTGCCAGCAGACACCGGGACAGGGGCTCAGAGGCTTTCTTT.

V usage is TRBV10-2 and J usage is TRBJ2-5; 8 bases map to TRBD2. Germline lookup yields CDR1 WSHSY and CDR2 SAAADI. This CDR3 is built from 14 residues. The J segment lost 4 bases and the V segment lost 0 bases, leaving 1 base of the junction unmatched. The CDR3 DNA follows: TGCGCCAGCAGTGAGTCGGGACTAGGAGAGACCCAGTACTTC. This encodes CASSESGLGETQYF.

This clone was counted a single time. The rearrangement links TRBV6-5 to TRBJ1-1; D is perhaps TRBD1 (5 bases). This CDR3 has 11 amino acids. The V and J ends lost 8 bases and 11 bases respectively, with 15 bases between them. Germline CDR1 reads MNHEY; CDR2 reads SVGAGI. CDR3 sequence: CASGGGRQAFF. The CDR3 coding sequence is TGTGCCAGCGGGGGAGGGCGCCAGGCTTTCTTT.

V and J are TRBV5-1 and TRBJ1-6; D is possibly TRBD1 (5 bases). Trimming took off 4 bases at V and 5 bases at J, with 13 bases between the two ends. Germline lookup yields CDR1 SGHRS and CDR2 YFSETQ. The CDR3 is made up of 15 amino acids. In nucleotides, the CDR3 is TGCGCCAGCAGCCCACGGGTAGGGGATAATTCACCCCTCCACTTT. It translates to CASSPRVGDNSPLHF.

This clone was seen a few times. The sample carries other DNA sequences with the same CDR3. V usage is TRBV28 and J usage is TRBJ1-3; perhaps TRBD1 as D (6 bases). Germline assignment: CDR1 MDHEN and CDR2 SYDVKM. The CDR3 runs to 15 residues. V lost 3 bases, J lost 2 bases, and 11 bases lay in between. This CDR3 is CASSLGGGTGNTIYF. CDR3 nucleotide sequence: TGTGCCAGCAGTTTGGGAGGGGGGACTGGAAACACCATATATTTT. The variable domain in full, with the rest retrieved from reference TRBV28 and TRBJ1-3, is DVKVTQSSRYLVKRTGEKVFLECVQDMDHENMFWYRQDPGLGLRLIYFSYDVKMKEKGDIPEGYSVSREKKERFSLILESASTNQTSMYLCASSLGGGTGNTIYFGEGSWLTVV.

The chain carries TRBV7-9 and TRBJ1-2; D is possibly TRBD1 (6 bases). Germline V lookup: CDR1 SEHNR, CDR2 FQNEAQ (reference sequence). The CDR3 has 14 residues. Trimming left V 3 bases short and J 6 bases short, with 14 bases between. CDR3 protein: CASSLGHGDDGYTF. The CDR3 DNA is TGTGCCAGCAGCTTGGGACATGGGGACGATGGCTACACCTTC.

J is TRBJ2-7 and V is TRBV19; no definite D call. V lost 5 bases and J lost 3, with 14 bases in between. CDR1 LNHDA and CDR2 SQIVND come from the germline V gene (reference sequence). The CDR3 covers 14 residues. The CDR3 DNA reads TGTGCCAGTAGTTCCGACCCGAGGCTCTACGAGCAGTACTTC. It translates to CASSSDPRLYEQYF. Complete variable domain (other parts from reference TRBV19 and TRBJ2-7): DGGITQSPKYLFRKEGQNVTLSCEQNLNHDAMYWYRQDPGQGLRLIYYSQIVNDFQKGDIAEGYSVSREKKESFPLTVTSAQKNPTAFYLCASSSDPRLYEQYFGPGTRLTVT.

This clone was recorded once. V is TRBV30 and J is TRBJ1-2; no clear D. CDR1 and CDR2 from the germline V gene are GTSNPN and SVGIG (reference sequence). Trimming pared 3 bases from V and 6 bases from J, leaving 8 bases between. CDR3 length: 11 amino acids. The CDR3 nucleotides are TGTGCCTGGAGCCCCGGGGATGGCTACACCTTC. Amino acids: CAWSPGDGYTF.

This chain uses TRBV28 with TRBJ2-7, with D tentatively TRBD1 (5 bases). This CDR3 comprises 14 residues. Germline V lookup: CDR1 MDHEN, CDR2 SYDVKM. The V end was cut by 6 bases, the J end by 6 bases, with 18 bases between. The CDR3 DNA reads as TGTGCCAGCAGCCTCGGACAAATGGGATCCGAGCAGTACTTC. This encodes CASSLGQMGSEQYF.

The chain uses TRBV21-1 and TRBJ2-7; the table's D call, TRBD2, has no DNA check behind it. TRBV21-1 is termed a pseudogene. The CDR3 length is 9 residues. The CDR3 DNA is TGTGAAGCCTCCTACGAGCAGTACGTC. Translated: CEASYEQYV.